This T cell receptor beta chain emerged from a study of blood T cell repertoires in COVID-19. The germline gives CDR1 SGHNT, CDR2 YENEEA. The ends lost 3 bases at V and 5 bases at J; junction bases unmatched: 16. The CDR3 is made up of 19 amino acids. Method: immunoSEQ multiplex PCR; TCRdb's copy keeps in-frame clones and lacks some. The data contain 150,000 to 200,000 clones, roughly 87% of them singletons. Input material: PBMCs or T cells enriched from blood (not recorded which). This chain connects TRBV11-3 to TRBJ2-1; 10 nucleotides agree with TRBD2. This TCR was recovered from a woman aged 50 to 60 who had recovered from COVID-19. The CDR3: CASSFGIAIGTSADNEQFF. In DNA form, the CDR3 reads TGTGCCAGCAGCTTTGGAATCGCGATCGGGACTAGCGCCGACAATGAGCAGTTCTTC.